Detailed here is one T cell receptor (beta chain). Its cognate antigen is unknown. This sample is part of a study of Graves' ophthalmopathy and Graves' hyperthyroidism. Whole-study results and caveats: At 65% to 71% sensitivity and 72.22% specificity, the model predicted progression of the ophthalmopathy. Ophthalmopathy was separated from stable hyperthyroidism by a 13-signature model with 87.88% sensitivity and around 81% specificity.

As the template, RNA transcripts were used to amplify TCR beta CDR3 regions. HTBI-primed RT-PCR formed the first round, and a multiplex PCR formed the second. TCRdb reprocessed the multiplex PCR reads via MiXCR and lists one record per CDR3 protein. The sample holds about 170,000 distinct CDR3 sequences, approximately 40% seen once. Ophthalmopathy donors were characterized by moderate-to-severe activity, CAS of at least 3, NOSPECS of at least 4, and duration under 3 months. PBMCs came from less than 13 ml of fresh peripheral blood. Trimming stripped 6 bases from V and 5 bases from J, with 17 bases between. The CDR3 sequence is 14 residues long. CDR1 MNHEY and CDR2 SVGEGT come from the germline V gene.

Sample: peripheral blood. The source is a woman in her thirties or forties with Graves' ophthalmopathy. The rearrangement links TRBV6-2 or TRBV6-3 to TRBJ2-7; TRBD1 is a possible D gene (6 bases). The CDR3 DNA reads TGTGCCAGCAGCCGGACAGTACGGACGGACGAGCAGTACTTC. Its protein product is CASSRTVRTDEQYF.